This TCR beta chain was found in a study of blood T cell repertoires in COVID-19. Per germline, CDR1 SQVTM and CDR2 ANQGSEA. The CDR3 extends over 15 amino acids. Trimming took 5 bases from V and 1 from J; bases not matched to a gene: 10. As handled by the study authors: Amplified reference gene primers provided the basis for estimating nucleated cell counts. Repertoires were generated with immunoSEQ multiplex PCR, while TCRdb's copy carries only in-frame clones and drops some. The V and J calls and the clone size are those of that table, but D and trimming were determined from the DNA. This sample carries tens of thousands of clones, less than 80% of them seen once, and the ten largest clones take around 27%.

Sequencing used peripheral blood. This sequence joins TRBV29-1 and TRBJ1-1; 7 bases line up with TRBD1. This clonotype was obtained from a man aged 55 to 70 with active or convalescent COVID-19. The CDR3 here is CSVYPGRQGNTEAFF. The CDR3 DNA follows: TGCAGCGTTTACCCTGGGAGACAGGGGAACACTGAAGCTTTCTTT.